This entry features one T cell receptor beta chain sequence. Antigen: not known. This entry comes from a study of glioma-infiltrating T cells. Study-wide findings and caveats: Gliomas, especially low-grade, showed above-expected tissue-blood divergence; non-neoplastic patients showed below.

TCR alpha and beta CDR3 regions were amplified from RNA using iRepertoire nested multiplex PCR. Tissue mRNA or PBMC total RNA, about 85-400 ng, went into one-step reverse transcription and amplification. TCRdb ran MiXCR on the multiplex PCR reads and lists one entry per CDR3 protein. The profile covers 9,500 to 15,000 distinct CDR3 sequences, with 26% appearing a single time and approximately 40% taken by the ten largest. CDR3 size: 17 residues. CDR1 and CDR2 (germline): LGHDT, YNNKEL (reference sequence). V was pared by 0 bases and J by 2 bases, with 15 bases between. This sequence was found in a human donor with low-grade glioma or glioblastoma, undergoing nonglioma brain surgery, or in good health (not recorded which). The sequenced sample consisted of glioma tissue, nonneoplastic brain tissue, or PBMCs (not recorded which). The rearrangement links TRBV3-1 to TRBJ2-3; D remains ambiguous. CDR3 in DNA: TGTGCCAGCAGCCAAGATGGGGTAGCAGCTCTCACAGATACGCAGTATTTT. Its translation is CASSQDGVAALTDTQYF.